These 7 T cell receptor beta chains were all obtained from the same sample, sequenced in a study of shared clonotypes between healthy human individuals (dated by TCRdb to 2020 to 2022). The protocol used for the library was the immunoSEQ multiplex PCR assay. Drawn from immuneACCESS, this table holds only the in-frame rearrangements with V and J called that TCRdb kept. Clones are partly lost; checked studies trace under half to an unresolved V gene and leave the rest unexplained. The sample table contains roughly 2.1 million clones; only one count was recorded for approximately 94% of them. The ten largest clones add up to about 1.5% of the sample. CD8 naive samples were CD45RO-negative cells positively selected for CCR7, giving a CD45RA+CCR7+ population that excluded TemRA cells. The sequenced sample was naive CD8+ T cells from PBMCs. Sample cell subset or site, as interpreted from the label and publication: CD45RA+CCR7+. The receptors stem from a man between 18 and 29 years old in good health. Some clones in this sample may be carry-over from other donors' samples.

V gene TRBV9 combines with J gene TRBJ2-7; D assignment may be TRBD1 or TRBD2 (6 bases each). The CDR3 runs to 13 residues. V was pared by 7 bases and J by 1 base, with 12 bases between. In germline, CDR1 is SGDLS, CDR2 YYNGEE. The CDR3 loop is CASGGTSSYEQYF. CDR3 in DNA: TGTGCCAGCGGAGGGACATCTTCCTACGAGCAGTACTTC. Complete variable domain (other parts from reference TRBV9 and TRBJ2-7): DSGVTQTPKHLITATGQRVTLRCSPRSGDLSVYWYQQSLDQGLQFLIQYYNGEERAKGNILERFSAQQFPDLHSELNLSSLELGDSALYFCASGGTSSYEQYFGPGTRLTVT.

The chain joins TRBV7-9 to TRBJ2-2; 8 bases agree with TRBD1. Germline values: CDR1 SEHNR, CDR2 FQNEAQ (reference sequence). CDR3 length: 16 amino acids. V lost 5 bases to trimming and J lost 6 bases; unmatched junction nucleotides: 11. The CDR3 spells CASSGRSGGWAGELFF. The CDR3 nucleotides read TGTGCCAGCAGCGGGCGTTCAGGGGGCTGGGCCGGGGAGCTGTTTTTT. The full variable domain, in which reference TRBV7-9 and TRBJ2-2 provide the parts outside the CDR3, is DTGVSQNPRHKITKRGQNVTFRCDPISEHNRLYWYRQTLGQGPEFLTYFQNEAQLEKSRLLSDRFSAERPKGSFSTLEIQRTEQGDSAMYLCASSGRSGGWAGELFFGEGSRLTVL.

The chain carries TRBV4-1 and TRBJ1-5; no definite D call. The CDR3 spans 14 residues. Trimming stripped 1 base from V and 2 bases from J, with 6 bases between. Germline-derived CDR1 and CDR2 are MGHRA and YSYEKL. CDR3 DNA: TGCGCCAGCAGCCAAGTGGCGCGCAATCAGCCCCAGCATTTT. Translated, it gives CASSQVARNQPQHF.

The chain carries TRBV11-2 and TRBJ2-1, with D unclear. Germline assignment: CDR1 SGHAT and CDR2 FQNNGV. The CDR3 totals 16 residues. The V gene lost 5 bases and the J gene lost 0 bases, with 14 bases spanning the gap. The CDR3 sequence is CASSPSPRSSYNEQFF. CDR3 coding DNA: TGTGCCAGCAGCCCCTCCCCTCGAAGCTCCTACAATGAGCAGTTCTTC.

With respect to this clone: The sample has other DNA sequences that encode this CDR3 too. The chain has TRBV9 and TRBJ1-3; D is perhaps TRBD1 (5 bases). The CDR3 covers 15 residues. Germline CDR1 SGDLS, CDR2 YYNGEE. Trimming removed 4 bases from V and 2 bases from J, with 13 bases in between. This CDR3 reads CASSPRGGAGNTIYF. The DNA for the CDR3 is TGTGCCAGCAGCCCACGGGGCGGGGCTGGAAACACCATATATTTT.

Comments on this clone: The junction departs from germline at one end; a sequencing error may be responsible. The chain recombines TRBV6-5 with TRBJ1-2; the match to TRBD1 covers 9 bases. Germline V gives CDR1 MNHEY, CDR2 SVGAGI. The CDR3 extends over 16 amino acids. The CDR3 spells CASSYSPETGGYGYTF. The CDR3 coding sequence is TGTGCCAGCAGCTACTCACCCGAGACAGGGGGCTATGGCTACACCTTC.

In this sample, this clone turned up once. The V and J genes are TRBV4-3 and TRBJ2-1; TRBD2 might be the D (5 bases). V lost 4 bases, J lost 6 bases, and 22 bases lay in between. CDR1 is LGHNA, CDR2 YSLEER, per germline. The CDR3 is 17 residues long. The CDR3 loop reads CASSPSALARLGNEQFF. CDR3 in DNA: TGCGCCAGCAGCCCATCGGCCCTAGCCCGCCTAGGCAATGAGCAGTTCTTC.